Listed below are T cell receptor beta chains from one sample, sequenced in a study of cytomegalovirus exposure and HLA in healthy donors. The repertoire was sequenced with immunoSEQ multiplex PCR; TCRdb's copy has only in-frame clones and lacks some. The sample lists around 120,000 clones; roughly 80% were seen once. The specimen sequenced was PBMCs. All receptors come from a man aged 55 to 70 in good health and CMV-seropositive. The CDR3 runs from the conserved cysteine through the conserved F or W. A D gene is named only where the DNA matches it firmly. Size is stated for part of the rows, as once, few or many counts, or as a class when the clone is expanded.

TRBV5-1	TRBJ2-1	-	TRBD2	CASSRTSGSDEQFF	TGCGCCAGCAGCCGGACTAGCGGGAGCGATGAGCAGTTCTTC
TRBV5-4	TRBJ2-1	-	TRBD1	CASSLAGGEQFF	TGTGCCAGCAGCTTGGCAGGGGGCGAGCAGTTCTTC
TRBV4-2	TRBJ2-3	-	TRBD2	CASSPGTSGGTDTQYF	TGTGCCAGCAGCCCCGGGACTAGCGGGGGGACAGATACGCAGTATTTT
TRBV19	TRBJ2-7	-	TRBD1	CASGQGVVYEQYF	TGTGCCAGTGGACAGGGCGTTGTCTACGAGCAGTACTTC
TRBV10-3	TRBJ1-1	-	-	CAITGGPRNTEAFF	TGTGCCATCACCGGGGGACCGCGGAACACTGAAGCTTTCTTT
TRBV5-1	TRBJ1-1	-	TRBD1	CASSSPQGGTEAFF	TGCGCCAGCAGCTCTCCTCAGGGGGGAACTGAAGCTTTCTTT
TRBV5-1	TRBJ1-6	-	-	CASSLEADSPLHF	TGCGCCAGCAGCTTGGAGGCGGATTCACCCCTCCACTTT
TRBV13	TRBJ2-3	-	TRBD2	CASSPEGLAGAADTQYF	TGTGCCAGCAGCCCCGAGGGACTAGCGGGAGCGGCAGATACGCAGTATTTT
TRBV5-4	TRBJ2-6	once	TRBD2	CASSLGGGPSGANVLTF	TGTGCCAGCAGCTTAGGCGGGGGACCCTCTGGGGCCAACGTCCTGACTTTC
TRBV9	TRBJ1-1	-	-	CASSLLGQREAFF	TGTGCCAGCAGCCTCTTAGGACAGCGTGAAGCTTTCTTT
TRBV7-9	TRBJ1-4	-	-	CASSLDGDRHEKLFF	TGTGCCAGCAGCTTAGACGGTGACAGACATGAAAAACTGTTTTTT
TRBV5-4	TRBJ1-1	-	-	CASSTWGGTEAFF	TGTGCCAGCAGCACTTGGGGAGGCACTGAAGCTTTCTTT
TRBV4-2	TRBJ2-1	-	-	CASSQGGGSSYNEQFF	TGTGCCAGCAGCCAAGGAGGAGGTAGCTCCTACAATGAGCAGTTCTTC
TRBV7-2	TRBJ2-2	-	TRBD1	CASSSPGQETTGELFF	TGTGCCAGCAGCTCCCCGGGACAGGAGACCACCGGGGAGCTGTTTTTT
TRBV6-5	TRBJ1-2	-	-	CASTGNYGYTF	TGTGCCAGCACGGGGAACTATGGCTACACCTTC
TRBV14	TRBJ1-1	-	-	CASSQGFLGNTEAFF	TGTGCCAGCAGCCAAGGGTTCTTGGGCAACACTGAAGCTTTCTTT
TRBV11-1	TRBJ1-2	-	TRBD1	CASSRGQGDGYTF	TGTGCCAGCAGCCGGGGACAGGGGGATGGCTACACCTTC
TRBV7-2	TRBJ1-3	few	-	CASSLAGATGNTIYF	TGTGCCAGCAGCTTAGCGGGGGCGACTGGAAACACCATATATTTT
TRBV6-6	TRBJ1-1	-	-	CASSYSPGTEAFF	TGTGCCAGCAGTTACTCGCCCGGCACTGAAGCTTTCTTT
TRBV19	TRBJ2-3	once	TRBD1	CASSTRDRYTDTQYF	TGTGCCAGTAGTACCCGGGACAGGTACACAGATACGCAGTATTTT
TRBV5-6	TRBJ1-2	-	-	CASSSQGAYGYTF	TGTGCCAGCAGCTCCCAAGGGGCTTACGGCTACACCTTC
TRBV2	TRBJ1-2	-	TRBD1	CASSFRTPGQGEGYTF	TGTGCCAGCAGTTTCCGGACCCCGGGACAGGGAGAGGGCTACACCTTC
TRBV6-5	TRBJ1-1	-	TRBD1	CASRTDRMNTEAFF	TGTGCCAGCAGAACGGACAGGATGAACACTGAAGCTTTCTTT
TRBV5-1	TRBJ2-5	few	TRBD1	CASSRTGQGSSETQYF	TGCGCCAGCAGCAGAACGGGACAGGGAAGTTCAGAGACCCAGTACTTC
TRBV2	TRBJ1-5	-	-	CASSASTANQPQHF	TGTGCCAGCAGTGCGTCAACTGCAAATCAGCCCCAGCATTTT
TRBV7-2	TRBJ1-1	-	-	CASSLVSGANTEAFF	TGTGCCAGCAGCTTAGTTTCAGGGGCAAACACTGAAGCTTTCTTT
TRBV7-3	TRBJ2-3	-	-	CASSLSSTDTQYF	TGTGCCAGCAGCCTTAGCAGCACAGATACGCAGTATTTT
TRBV6-5	TRBJ1-1	once	-	CASKKQGDTEAFF	TGTGCCAGCAAGAAACAGGGAGATACTGAAGCTTTCTTT
TRBV2	TRBJ1-4	-	TRBD1	CASSDPGQGRGKLFF	TGTGCCAGCAGTGATCCGGGACAGGGCAGGGGAAAACTGTTTTTT
TRBV6-5	TRBJ2-1	-	-	CASSSPRADFYNEQFF	TGTGCCAGCAGTTCCCCCAGGGCGGATTTCTACAATGAGCAGTTCTTC
TRBV6-5	TRBJ2-7	-	-	CASRVDPGEQYF	TGTGCCAGCAGGGTAGACCCAGGCGAGCAGTACTTC
TRBV18	TRBJ2-2	-	TRBD2	CASSPKRLAGTNTGELFF	TGTGCCAGCTCACCAAAGCGGCTAGCGGGAACTAACACCGGGGAGCTGTTTTTT
TRBV19	TRBJ1-1	-	TRBD1	CASTPTGANTEAFF	TGTGCCAGTACCCCGACAGGGGCTAACACTGAAGCTTTCTTT
TRBV15	TRBJ2-7	-	TRBD1	CATSTRTTGNEQYF	TGTGCCACCAGCACGCGAACGACAGGGAACGAGCAGTACTTC
TRBV6-1	TRBJ1-1	-	-	CASSSGQRNTEAFF	TGTGCCAGCAGCTCAGGTCAACGGAACACTGAAGCTTTCTTT
TRBV2	TRBJ1-3	few	-	CASSGDIVSGNTIYF	TGTGCCAGCAGCGGGGACATCGTCTCTGGAAACACCATATATTTT
TRBV2	TRBJ1-1	-	-	CASSEAGREYTEAFF	TGTGCCAGCAGTGAAGCCGGTCGGGAGTACACTGAAGCTTTCTTT
TRBV7-3	TRBJ1-1	-	TRBD1	CASSLLGSRQGAVYTEAFF	TGTGCCAGCAGCTTATTGGGATCTCGACAGGGGGCAGTGTACACTGAAGCTTTCTTT
TRBV27	TRBJ2-4	many	-	CATGGTPNIQYF	TGTGCCACCGGGGGAACCCCAAACATTCAGTACTTC
TRBV5-4	TRBJ1-1	few	-	CASSLREGNTEAFF	TGTGCCAGCAGCCTACGGGAGGGGAACACTGAAGCTTTCTTT
TRBV5-1	TRBJ2-5	-	TRBD2	CASSSTSGGKETQYF	TGCGCCAGCAGCTCGACTAGCGGGGGGAAGGAGACCCAGTACTTC